Described below is a single TCR beta chain sequence and its context. Antigen: not known. Diagnoses were established using clinical symptoms, serum thyroxine and TRAb, thyroid ultrasound and orbital computed tomography. This specimen belongs to a study of T cells in Graves' hyperthyroidism and ophthalmopathy. Regions amplified from RNA transcripts were the TCR beta CDR3 regions. HTBI primers were employed in a first-round RT-PCR of the TCR CDR3. MiXCR, applied by TCRdb to the multiplex PCR reads, yields one record per CDR3 protein. The data hold roughly 750,000 distinct CDR3 sequences, with around 15% observed a single time. General observations from the study: Ophthalmopathy cases were set apart from stable hyperthyroidism by a 13 V-J model.

The specimen sequenced was blood. This TCR came from a young man with Graves' hyperthyroidism.

The CDR3 here is CASEKGGYTF. In DNA form, the CDR3 reads TGTGCCAGCGAAAAGGGGGGCTACACCTTC. The chain is built from TRBV28 and TRBJ1-2; possibly TRBD1 for D (5 bases). The germline V and J ends were trimmed by 8 bases and 8 bases, with 9 bases remaining between them. The CDR3 covers 10 residues. Germline CDR1 MDHEN, CDR2 SYDVKM.